This TCR beta chain originates from a study of regulatory T cells in long-lasting Graves disease. Broader study findings: In persistent patients, shared public clonotypes (more than 2,500) outnumbered those in new patients (almost 1,000).

Time point in this sample: newly diagnosed GD, antithyroid drugs for less than 3 months. Preparation of the TCR library used RNA extracted from PBMCs. EDTA tubes received around 9 milliliters of collected peripheral blood. Arm-PCR of CDR3 regions and iRepertoire HTBI primers were used to build TCR beta libraries. TCRdb ran MiXCR on the multiplex PCR reads and lists one entry per CDR3 protein. The sample carries about 440,000 distinct CDR3 sequences, just under 15% recorded once. This clonotype has ten or more counts. Its antigen is as yet unknown. This sample also appeared in a second study, on T cells in Graves' hyperthyroidism and ophthalmopathy.

Material: peripheral blood mononuclear cells (PBMCs), obtained at new diagnosis, from a patient treated with antithyroid drugs. The receptor was isolated from a woman in her twenties or thirties with Graves disease.

The CDR3 coding sequence is TGTGCCAGCAGTCCCGGACAGGCCAAACAAGAGACCCAGTACTTC. Encoded protein: CASSPGQAKQETQYF. The chain joins TRBV6-2 or TRBV6-3 to TRBJ2-5; 7 positions match TRBD1. Germline CDR1 and CDR2: MNHEY and SVGEGT. The junction had 8 bases not matched to a gene; V was cut back by 5 bases and J by 2 bases. This CDR3 is 15 amino acids long.